These 5 T cell receptor beta chains share one sample of origin, sequenced in a study of CD8+ T cells in alopecia areata. Once RNA had been extracted, it was reverse transcribed into cDNA to act as the sequencing template. Clones were read by immunoSEQ multiplex PCR, and TCRdb kept only the in-frame ones, dropping some. The sample has 100,000 to 120,000 clones; 50% to 60% are singletons. Source material: NKG2D-low CD8+ T cells sorted from blood. The receptors come from a human donor with alopecia areata.

This chain links TRBV10-3 with TRBJ2-7, with 7 bases lining up with TRBD1. V shed 3 bases and J 5 bases; nucleotides not matched to a gene: 10. Germline CDR1 ENHRY, CDR2 SYGVKD. The CDR3 has 15 residues. DNA of the CDR3: TGTGCCATCAGTGATAACAGGGGAAGAGGTCACGAGCAGTACTTC. Amino acid sequence: CAISDNRGRGHEQYF.

The chain employs TRBV7-9 and TRBJ2-3, with D perhaps matching TRBD1 (6 bases). The CDR3 length is 13 residues. Germline V CDR1 and CDR2: SEHNR, FQNEAQ (reference sequence). V was clipped by 3 bases and J by 4 bases, with 8 bases between them. The CDR3 spells CASSFGQPDTQYF. DNA of the CDR3: TGTGCCAGCAGCTTTGGACAGCCAGATACGCAGTATTTT.

Only a few counts were recorded for this clone. This chain uses TRBV2 with TRBJ2-7; perhaps TRBD1 as D (5 bases). Between the trimmed V and J ends, which lost 5 bases and 7 bases, there was a span of 15 bases. Per the germline V gene, CDR1 is SNHLY and CDR2 is FYNNEI. This CDR3 comprises 13 residues. The CDR3 region is CASSLTGEREQYF. The CDR3, as DNA: TGTGCCAGCAGTTTAACAGGTGAACGGGAGCAGTACTTC.

The chain combines TRBV28 with TRBJ1-2; 9 nucleotides agree with TRBD1. The ends lost 6 bases at V and 4 bases at J; junction bases unmatched: 3. Germline CDR1 is MDHEN and CDR2 is SYDVKM. This CDR3 is built from 13 residues. CDR3 DNA: TGTGCCAGCAGCACGGACAGGGGCTATGGCTACACCTTC. Encoded protein: CASSTDRGYGYTF.

The rearrangement joins TRBV10-2 to TRBJ1-5; 7 bases map to TRBD1. CDR3 length: 17 residues. The J segment lost 3 bases and the V segment lost 3 bases, leaving 11 bases of the junction unmatched. Germline CDR1 and CDR2: WSHSY and SAAADI. The CDR3 sequence: CASSDPGTAGANQPQHF. The DNA for the CDR3 is TGCGCCAGCAGTGATCCCGGGACAGCGGGGGCCAATCAGCCCCAGCATTTT.